This TCR beta chain was identified during a study of blood T cell repertoires in COVID-19. Whole-study context: The United States, Italy and Spain provided the acute and convalescent COVID-19 samples. PBMCs, B-cell-depleted T cells, or T cells were the source of the cDNA or gDNA that made up the material.

The authors' processing: The assay estimated nucleated cells by amplifying reference gene primers. The method was immunoSEQ multiplex PCR; TCRdb's version includes in-frame clones alone and lacks a portion of them. V, J and clone size reflect that table, while D and trimming were determined from the DNA. The data contain roughly 100,000 clones, around 85% of them singletons. CDR3 size: 13 residues. V gave up 4 bases and J gave up 8 bases, with 13 bases separating them. Germline loops: CDR1 SGHNT, CDR2 YYREEE (reference sequence). Sequencing was done on a sample of peripheral blood. This chain uses TRBV5-4 with TRBJ2-1; D not resolved. This sequence originates from an elderly woman with active or convalescent COVID-19. The CDR3 is CASSHSKADEQFF. The CDR3 nucleotides read TGTGCCAGCAGCCACAGTAAGGCCGATGAGCAGTTCTTC.